This TCR beta chain was sequenced for a study of type 1 regulatory T cells. Overall study context: T-allo10 is a Tr1-enriched, alloantigen-specific CD4 T cell product made in vitro.

In its sample, this clonotype is medium-sized (0.01 to 0.1%). Its antigen is not known. TCRdb reprocessed the reads with MiXCR, giving one entry per CDR3 protein. The sample lists around 23,000 distinct CDR3 sequences; 40% to 55% were seen once. V trimming: 4 bases; J trimming: 0 bases; junction bases outside the gene matches: 14. CDR3 length: 19 amino acids. The sequence came from a human donor in good health. The sample comprised cultured T cells, either the whole culture or a sorted T cell fraction (not recorded which). The chain joins TRBV12-3 or TRBV12-4 to TRBJ1-1, with TRBD1 matching 10 bases. CDR3 nucleotides: TGTGCCAGCAGTTCAAACCCCGGGACAGGGGCTTCTTTGAACACTGAAGCTTTCTTT. Its translation is CASSSNPGTGASLNTEAFF.